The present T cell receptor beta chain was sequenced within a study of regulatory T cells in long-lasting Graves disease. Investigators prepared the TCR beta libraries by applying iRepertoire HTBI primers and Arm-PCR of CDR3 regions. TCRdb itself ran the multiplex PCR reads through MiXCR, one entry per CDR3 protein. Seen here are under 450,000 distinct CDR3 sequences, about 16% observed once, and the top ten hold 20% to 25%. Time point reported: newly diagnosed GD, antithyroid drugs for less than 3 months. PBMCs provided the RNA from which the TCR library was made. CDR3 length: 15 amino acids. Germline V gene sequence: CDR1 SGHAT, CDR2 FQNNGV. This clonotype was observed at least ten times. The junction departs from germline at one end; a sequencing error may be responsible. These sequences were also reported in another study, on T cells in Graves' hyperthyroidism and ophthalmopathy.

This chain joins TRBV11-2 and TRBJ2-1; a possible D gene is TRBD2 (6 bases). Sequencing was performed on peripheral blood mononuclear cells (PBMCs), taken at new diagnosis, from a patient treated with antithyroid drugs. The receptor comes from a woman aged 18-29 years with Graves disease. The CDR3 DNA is TGTGCCAGCAGCCTAGATGAATTAGCGGTCAATGAGCAGTTCTTC. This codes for CASSLDELAVNEQFF. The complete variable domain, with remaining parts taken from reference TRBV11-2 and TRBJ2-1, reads EAGVAQSPRYKIIEKRQSVAFWCNPISGHATLYWYQQILGQGPKLLIQFQNNGVVDDSQLPKDRFSAERLKGVDSTLKIQPAKLEDSAVYLCASSLDELAVNEQFFGPGTRLTVL.